This TCR beta chain was found in a study of Ad26.COV2.S vaccination and SARS-CoV-2 variants listed by TCRdb under 2021. Describing the broader study: Vaccine-arm donors were drawn from COV1001, a multicentre, randomized, double-blind, placebo-controlled phase I-IIa trial of Ad26.COV2.S in healthy adults. Ad26.COV2.S was administered intramuscularly at a dose of 5x10^10 or 1x10^11 viral particles, either as one shot or as two shots given 56 days apart. TCRbeta repertoire sequencing was used to assess the specificity and breadth of SARS-CoV-2-reactive T cell receptors after Ad26.COV2.S vaccination. A total of around 32 samples were included in the TCR-sequenced set, comprising about 20 Ad26.COV2.S vaccine recipients, 5 placebo recipients and 8 SARS-CoV-2 convalescent individuals. Trial participants were randomized into five groups of five: low-dose or high-dose Ad26.COV2.S given once or twice, or placebo on both occasions. Investigators did not know the trial group allocation while performing experiments and assessing outcomes. Results and caveats for the whole study, not just this receptor: The study was not powered for comparison of responses between vaccine doses or regimens. Vaccine and placebo recipients had similar non-spike TCR breadth, a finding consistent with the vaccine containing only spike. After vaccination, spike-specific CD8+ and CD4+ T cell responses were reported to show substantial breadth. Ad26.COV2.S recipients had higher spike-specific TCR breadth than placebo recipients (P = 0.0014). According to the authors, total T cell responses may have been underestimated by the TCR breadth and depth analyses.

Sample treatment or condition, as interpreted from the label and publication: roughly 18 received Ad26.COV2.S at low or high dose, single or two shots; 5 received placebo; per-sample allocation not given. Repertoires of vaccine and placebo recipients were sequenced from samples taken on day 63 after the first injection. In Cohort 1b, some 25 adults aged 18-55 years were enrolled at a single site in Boston, USA, between 29 July and 7 August 2020. Ad26.COV2.S consisted of a replication-incompetent adenovirus type 26 vector by which a prefusion-stabilized SARS-CoV-2 spike protein from the original Wuhan strain was expressed. TCRbeta CDR3 regions were sequenced with the immunoSEQ Assay. After extraction, genomic DNA underwent amplification by bias-controlled multiplex PCR, followed by high-throughput sequencing. The authors' pipeline ran thus. To quantify the absolute abundance of each unique TCRbeta CDR3 region, sequences were collapsed and filtered. Usable DNA was measured by amplifying reference genes present in all nucleated cells, and TCRbeta template counts were normalized to that usable DNA to estimate T cell fraction. Repertoire TCRs were annotated as SARS-CoV-2-specific by exact matching of V gene, CDR3 amino acid sequence and J gene to a known reactive TCR set. The reference SARS-CoV-2 TCR set came from MIRA and was filtered for enrichment in COVID-19-positive ImmuneCODE repertoires, removing public or cross-reactive TCRs. Using the MIRA antigens, annotated TCRs were further analysed by specific ORF or by position within an ORF. Breadth was defined as the number of annotated unique rearrangements divided by the total number of unique productive rearrangements, and depth was defined as the summed frequency of the annotated unique rearrangements. Two-sided Wilcoxon rank-sum tests were applied when comparing TCR breadth between groups. Not all clones reach the TCRdb copy of this immuneACCESS table, which keeps in-frame sequences only. Checked studies attribute under half of the gap to unresolved V genes and leave the rest unexplained. The D gene and trimming were derived from the DNA, and the V and J assignments and clone size from that table. This sample lists 350,000 to 450,000 clones; roughly 87% were detected once. The top ten clones comprise roughly 3.1% of the sample.

CDR1 is given as LGHNA and CDR2 as YNFKEQ, both from the germline V gene. Relative to germline, V is missing 4 bases and J is missing 5 bases, with 3 bases of the junction outside any gene match. Reading from cysteine to phenylalanine, the CDR3 counts 15 amino acids. Only the CDR3 part of the read is kept: 45 bases, read in frame from the first base. Of note for this clone: The clone's antigen remains unknown. No per-base quality is available; no much larger clone lies one base away.

The receptor was derived from a person aged 18-60 years who received the Ad26.COV2.S COVID-19 vaccine or a placebo. Sample: peripheral blood, taken in a trial of Ad26.COV2.S vaccine versus placebo. This sequence uses TRBV4-2 and TRBJ2-5; TRBD2 agrees with 14 junctional bases. The DNA sequence follows: TGTGCCAGCAGCCCTAGGACTAGCGGGGGGGAGACCCAGTACTTC. The translation is CASSPRTSGGETQYF.